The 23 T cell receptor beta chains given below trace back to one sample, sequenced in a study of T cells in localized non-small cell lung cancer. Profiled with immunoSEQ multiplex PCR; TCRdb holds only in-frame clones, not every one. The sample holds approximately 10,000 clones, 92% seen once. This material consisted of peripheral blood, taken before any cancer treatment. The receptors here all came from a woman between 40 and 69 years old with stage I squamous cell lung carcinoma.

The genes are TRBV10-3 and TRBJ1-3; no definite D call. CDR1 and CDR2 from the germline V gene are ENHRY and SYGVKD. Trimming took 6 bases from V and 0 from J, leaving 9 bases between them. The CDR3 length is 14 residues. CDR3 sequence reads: CAIRPGDSGNTIYF. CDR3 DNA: TGTGCCATCAGGCCGGGAGACTCTGGAAACACCATATATTTT.

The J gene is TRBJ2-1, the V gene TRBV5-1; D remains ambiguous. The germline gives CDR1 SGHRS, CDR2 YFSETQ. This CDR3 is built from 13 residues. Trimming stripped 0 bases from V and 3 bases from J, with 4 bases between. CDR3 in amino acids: CASSLVGYNEQFF. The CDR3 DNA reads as TGCGCCAGCAGCTTGGTCGGCTACAATGAGCAGTTCTTC.

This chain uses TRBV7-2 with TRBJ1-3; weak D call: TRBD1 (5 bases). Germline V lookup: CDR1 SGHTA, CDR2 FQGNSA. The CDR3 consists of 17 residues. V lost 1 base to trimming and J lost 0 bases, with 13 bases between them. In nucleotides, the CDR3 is TGTGCCAGCAGCTTAGTTGGGGGGGTGAACTCTGGAAACACCATATATTTT. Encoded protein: CASSLVGGVNSGNTIYF.

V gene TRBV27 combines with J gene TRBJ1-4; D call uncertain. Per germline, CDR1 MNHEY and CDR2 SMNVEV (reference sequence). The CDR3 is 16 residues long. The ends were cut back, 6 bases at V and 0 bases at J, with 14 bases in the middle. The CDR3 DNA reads TGTGCCAGCAGCCTCGGACTCTATGCAACTAATGAAAAACTGTTTTTT. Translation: CASSLGLYATNEKLFF.

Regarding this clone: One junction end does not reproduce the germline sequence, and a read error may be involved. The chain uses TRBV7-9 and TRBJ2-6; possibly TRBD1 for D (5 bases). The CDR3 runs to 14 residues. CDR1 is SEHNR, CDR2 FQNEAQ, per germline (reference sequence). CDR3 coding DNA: TGTGCCAGCAGCCCGAGTACAGGCTCCCGCTCTCTGGCTTTC. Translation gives CASSPSTGSRSLAF.

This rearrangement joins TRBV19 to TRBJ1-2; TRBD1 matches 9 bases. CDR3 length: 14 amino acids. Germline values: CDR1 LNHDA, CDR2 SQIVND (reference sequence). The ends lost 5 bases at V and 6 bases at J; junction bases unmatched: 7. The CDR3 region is CASSYRDRVNGYTF. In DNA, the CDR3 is TGTGCCAGTAGTTACCGGGACAGGGTCAATGGCTACACCTTC.

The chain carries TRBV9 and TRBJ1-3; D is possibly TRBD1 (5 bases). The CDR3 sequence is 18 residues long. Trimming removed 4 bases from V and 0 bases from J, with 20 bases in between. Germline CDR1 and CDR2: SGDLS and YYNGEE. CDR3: CASSPGGGRLSSGNTIYF. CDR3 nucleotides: TGTGCCAGCAGCCCCGGGGGGGGACGGCTGAGCTCTGGAAACACCATATATTTT.

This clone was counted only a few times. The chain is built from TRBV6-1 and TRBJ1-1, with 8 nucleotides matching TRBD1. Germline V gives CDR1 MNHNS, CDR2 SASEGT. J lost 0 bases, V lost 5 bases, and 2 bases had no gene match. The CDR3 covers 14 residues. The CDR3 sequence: CASSWDRMNTEAFF. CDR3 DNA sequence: TGTGCCAGCAGTTGGGACAGGATGAACACTGAAGCTTTCTTT.

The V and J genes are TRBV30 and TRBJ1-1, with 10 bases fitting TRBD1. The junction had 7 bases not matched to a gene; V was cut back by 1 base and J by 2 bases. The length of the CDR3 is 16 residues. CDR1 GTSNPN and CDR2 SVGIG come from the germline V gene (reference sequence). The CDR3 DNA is TGTGCCTGGAGTGGGGCCGGGACAGGGGCTAACACTGAAGCTTTCTTT. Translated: CAWSGAGTGANTEAFF.

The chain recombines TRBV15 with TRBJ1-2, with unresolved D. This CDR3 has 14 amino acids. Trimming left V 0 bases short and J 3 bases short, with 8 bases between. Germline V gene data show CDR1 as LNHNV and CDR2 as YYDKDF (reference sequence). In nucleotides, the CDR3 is TGTGCCACCAGCAGAGATCGGGTAGACTATGGCTACACCTTC. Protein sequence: CATSRDRVDYGYTF. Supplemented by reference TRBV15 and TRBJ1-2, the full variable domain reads DAMVIQNPRYQVTQFGKPVTLSCSQTLNHNVMYWYQQKSSQAPKLLFHYYDKDFNNEADTPDNFQSRRPNTSFCFLDIRSPGLGDTAMYLCATSRDRVDYGYTFGSGTRLTVV.

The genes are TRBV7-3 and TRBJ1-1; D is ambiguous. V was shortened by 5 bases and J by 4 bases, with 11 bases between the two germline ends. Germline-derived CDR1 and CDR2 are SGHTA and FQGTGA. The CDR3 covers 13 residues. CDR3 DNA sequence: TGTGCCAGCAGCCCGCTTCTTGGCACTGAAGCTTTCTTT. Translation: CASSPLLGTEAFF.

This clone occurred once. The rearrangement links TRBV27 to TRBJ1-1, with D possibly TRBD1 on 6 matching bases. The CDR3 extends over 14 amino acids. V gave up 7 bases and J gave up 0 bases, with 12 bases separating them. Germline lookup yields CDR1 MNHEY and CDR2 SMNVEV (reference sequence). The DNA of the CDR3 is TGTGCCAGCACCAGGGGAGGGGTGAACACTGAAGCTTTCTTT. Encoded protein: CASTRGGVNTEAFF.

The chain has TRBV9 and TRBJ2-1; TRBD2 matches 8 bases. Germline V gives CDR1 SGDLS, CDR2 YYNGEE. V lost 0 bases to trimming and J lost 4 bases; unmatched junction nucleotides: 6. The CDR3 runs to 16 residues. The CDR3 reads CASSVVAAGGYNEQFF. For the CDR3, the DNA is TGTGCCAGCAGCGTAGTAGCTGCGGGGGGATACAATGAGCAGTTCTTC.

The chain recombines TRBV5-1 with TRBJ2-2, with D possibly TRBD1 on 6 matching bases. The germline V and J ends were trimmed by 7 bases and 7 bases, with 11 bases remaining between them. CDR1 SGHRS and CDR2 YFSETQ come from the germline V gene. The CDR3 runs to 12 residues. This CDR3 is CASFPDSGELFF. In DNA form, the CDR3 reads TGCGCCAGCTTCCCGGACAGCGGGGAGCTGTTTTTT.

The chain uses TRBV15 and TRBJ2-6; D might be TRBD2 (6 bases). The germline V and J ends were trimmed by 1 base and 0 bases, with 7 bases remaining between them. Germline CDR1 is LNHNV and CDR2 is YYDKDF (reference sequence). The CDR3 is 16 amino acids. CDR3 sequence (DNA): TGTGCCACCAGCAGAGGGAGGGGCTCTGGGGCCAACGTCCTGACTTTC. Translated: CATSRGRGSGANVLTF.

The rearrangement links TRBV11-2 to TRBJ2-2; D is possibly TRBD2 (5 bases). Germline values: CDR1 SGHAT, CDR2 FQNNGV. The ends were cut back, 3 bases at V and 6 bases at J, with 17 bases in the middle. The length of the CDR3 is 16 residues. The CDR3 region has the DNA TGTGCCAGCAGCTTTTGGCGGGCCTCAGACCCCGGGGAGCTGTTTTTT. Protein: CASSFWRASDPGELFF. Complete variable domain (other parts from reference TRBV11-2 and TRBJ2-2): EAGVAQSPRYKIIEKRQSVAFWCNPISGHATLYWYQQILGQGPKLLIQFQNNGVVDDSQLPKDRFSAERLKGVDSTLKIQPAKLEDSAVYLCASSFWRASDPGELFFGEGSRLTVL.

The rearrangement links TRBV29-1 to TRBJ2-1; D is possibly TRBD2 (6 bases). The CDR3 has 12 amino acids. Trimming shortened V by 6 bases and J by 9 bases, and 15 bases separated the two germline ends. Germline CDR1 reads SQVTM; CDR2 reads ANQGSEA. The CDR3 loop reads CSVGGSIFEQFF. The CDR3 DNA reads TGCAGCGTGGGGGGATCGATCTTTGAGCAGTTCTTC.

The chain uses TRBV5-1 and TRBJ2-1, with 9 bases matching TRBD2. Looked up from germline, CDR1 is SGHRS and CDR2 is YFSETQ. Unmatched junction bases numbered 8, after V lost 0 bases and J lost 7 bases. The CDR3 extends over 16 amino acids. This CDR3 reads CASSLEEAGGGNEQFF. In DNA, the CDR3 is TGCGCCAGCAGCTTGGAGGAAGCGGGGGGAGGGAATGAGCAGTTCTTC.

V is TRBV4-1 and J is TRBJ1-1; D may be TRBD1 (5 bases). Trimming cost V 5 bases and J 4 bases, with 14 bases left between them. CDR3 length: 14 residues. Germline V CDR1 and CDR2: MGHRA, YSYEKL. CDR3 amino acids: CASSVLSGGTEAFF. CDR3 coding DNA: TGCGCCAGCAGCGTTCTGTCGGGGGGCACTGAAGCTTTCTTT.

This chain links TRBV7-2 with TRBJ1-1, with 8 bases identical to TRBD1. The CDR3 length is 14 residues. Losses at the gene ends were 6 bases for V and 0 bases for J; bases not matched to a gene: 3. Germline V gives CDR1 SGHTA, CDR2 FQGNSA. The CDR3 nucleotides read TGTGCCAGCAGACGGGACAGGCTGAACACTGAAGCTTTCTTT. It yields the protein CASRRDRLNTEAFF. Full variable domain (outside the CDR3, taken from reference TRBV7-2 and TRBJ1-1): GAGVSQSPSNKVTEKGKDVELRCDPISGHTALYWYRQSLGQGLEFLIYFQGNSAPDKSGLPSDRFSAERTGGSVSTLTIQRTQQEDSAVYLCASRRDRLNTEAFFGQGTRLTVV.

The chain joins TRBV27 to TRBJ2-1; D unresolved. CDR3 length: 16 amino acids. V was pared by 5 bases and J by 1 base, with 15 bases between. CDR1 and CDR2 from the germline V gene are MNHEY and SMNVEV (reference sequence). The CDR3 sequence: CASSLKAPSSYNEQFF. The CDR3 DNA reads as TGTGCCAGCAGTCTAAAGGCCCCCAGTTCCTACAATGAGCAGTTCTTC.

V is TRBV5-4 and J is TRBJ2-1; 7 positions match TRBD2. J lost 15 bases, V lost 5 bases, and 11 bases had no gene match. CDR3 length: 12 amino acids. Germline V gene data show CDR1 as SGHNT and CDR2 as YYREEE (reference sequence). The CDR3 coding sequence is TGTGCCAGCAGAACCGGACGGGGGGATACGTTCTTC. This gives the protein CASRTGRGDTFF.

For the CDR3, the DNA is TGTGCCAGCAGCCTCTCAAACACCGGGGAGCTGTTTTTT. Translated, it gives CASSLSNTGELFF. V and J are TRBV14 and TRBJ2-2; no firm D call. The CDR3 is made up of 13 amino acids. V was shortened by 4 bases and J by 2 bases, with 5 bases between the two germline ends. Germline CDR1 reads SGHDN; CDR2 reads FVKESK.